This T cell receptor beta chain was captured by sequencing in a study of cytomegalovirus exposure and HLA in healthy donors. Notes on the study in general: Specific recognition of CMV antigens was confirmed in vitro for a few chains (all CMV-associated). Another analysis was done later, and it associated approximately 18,000 TCR beta sequences with HLA alleles at 0.05 false discovery rate. Most TCR beta V segments were productive about 87% or about 30% of the time in an earlier analysis. Most subjects had HLA-A and HLA-B alleles reportedly predicted accurately by TCR beta sequences.

With 60 Vbeta and 13 Jbeta primers, the PCR was carried out. Clones were sequenced by immunoSEQ multiplex PCR, and TCRdb holds only the in-frame ones, with some missing. The table has fewer than 150,000 clones, around three quarters seen once. As to this clone: What it recognizes is unknown.

From germline, CDR1 is SGHDN and CDR2 FVKESK. With V trimmed by 4 bases and J by 4 bases, 6 bases remained unmatched. The CDR3 totals 15 residues. The chain has TRBV14 and TRBJ2-1; the match to TRBD2 covers 8 bases. The source is a man aged 35-49 years in good health and CMV-seropositive. Sequencing used PBMCs. CDR3 loop: CASSPGTSWYNEQFF. CDR3 bases: TGTGCCAGCAGCCCCGGGACTAGTTGGTACAATGAGCAGTTCTTC.